These T cell receptor beta chains were read from a single sample in a study of OX40 agonist ivuxolimab in advanced cancers. Repertoires were generated with immunoSEQ multiplex PCR, while TCRdb's copy carries only in-frame clones and drops some. The repertoire includes fewer than 30,000 clones, 85% to 90% of them detected once, and 48% sits in the top ten. The sequencing used CD4+ or CD8+ T cells sorted from blood, collected in a trial of the OX40 agonist ivuxolimab. These receptors were collected from an adult with an advanced solid tumor such as melanoma, head and neck, liver or kidney cancer. CDR3s include the opening cysteine and the closing phenylalanine or tryptophan. A D gene is named only where the DNA matches it firmly. Clone size is stated in some rows and not others, as once, few, many or a class when expanded.

abundance: NA; j_gene: TRBJ1-1; d_gene: NA; v_gene: TRBV2; CDR3nt: TGTGCCAGCAGAGCGCCGGGACAGAACACTGAAGCTTTCTTT; CDR3aa: CASRAPGQNTEAFF
abundance: NA; j_gene: TRBJ2-5; d_gene: TRBD2; v_gene: TRBV6-5; CDR3nt: TGTGCCAGCAGCCGGACTAGCGGGGACCAAGAGACCCAGTACTTC; CDR3aa: CASSRTSGDQETQYF
abundance: NA; j_gene: TRBJ2-5; d_gene: NA; v_gene: TRBV6-6; CDR3nt: TGTGCCAGCAGTTCGGGGATTCAAGAGACCCAGTACTTC; CDR3aa: CASSSGIQETQYF
abundance: NA; j_gene: TRBJ2-2; d_gene: NA; v_gene: TRBV7-9; CDR3nt: TGTGCCAGCAGCTTAACGGAGAACACCGGGGAGCTGTTTTTT; CDR3aa: CASSLTENTGELFF
abundance: NA; j_gene: TRBJ2-1; d_gene: NA; v_gene: TRBV11-3; CDR3nt: TGTGCCAGCAGCTTCACTAGTTCCAATGAGCAGTTCTTC; CDR3aa: CASSFTSSNEQFF
abundance: NA; j_gene: TRBJ2-5; d_gene: TRBD2; v_gene: TRBV5-6; CDR3nt: TGTGCCAGCAGCTTCGGGCGGGGGATCCAAGAGACCCAGTACTTC; CDR3aa: CASSFGRGIQETQYF
abundance: NA; j_gene: TRBJ2-3; d_gene: NA; v_gene: TRBV7-3; CDR3nt: TGTGCCAGCAGCAACTCCGGGACTAGCACAGATACGCAGTATTTT; CDR3aa: CASSNSGTSTDTQYF
abundance: medium-sized; j_gene: TRBJ1-1; d_gene: NA; v_gene: TRBV28; CDR3nt: TGTGCCAGCAGCAGACAGGCTGAAGCTTTCTTT; CDR3aa: CASSRQAEAFF
abundance: NA; j_gene: TRBJ2-2; d_gene: NA; v_gene: TRBV27; CDR3nt: TGTGCCAGCAGTTCGACAGGAGTGGGAGCCGGGGAGCTGTTTTTT; CDR3aa: CASSSTGVGAGELFF
abundance: NA; j_gene: TRBJ2-7; d_gene: NA; v_gene: TRBV4-1; CDR3nt: TGCGCCAGCAGCTACAGGGTTGGCTACGAGCAGTACTTC; CDR3aa: CASSYRVGYEQYF
abundance: NA; j_gene: TRBJ1-2; d_gene: NA; v_gene: TRBV5-8; CDR3nt: TGTGCCAGCAGCTTTGGAGGGCGAGGCTACACCTTC; CDR3aa: CASSFGGRGYTF
abundance: NA; j_gene: TRBJ1-5; d_gene: TRBD1; v_gene: TRBV19; CDR3nt: TGTGCCAGTGTCCTTACAGGGGGCGGTCAGCCCCAGCATTTT; CDR3aa: CASVLTGGGQPQHF
abundance: NA; j_gene: TRBJ1-4; d_gene: NA; v_gene: TRBV29-1; CDR3nt: TGCAGCGTTGACGGTAATAATGAAAAACTGTTTTTT; CDR3aa: CSVDGNNEKLFF
abundance: NA; j_gene: TRBJ1-1; d_gene: NA; v_gene: TRBV7-9; CDR3nt: TGTGCCAGCGAAACCGGGGCCGAAGCTTTCTTT; CDR3aa: CASETGAEAFF
abundance: few; j_gene: TRBJ1-2; d_gene: NA; v_gene: TRBV4-1; CDR3nt: TGCGCCAGCAGCTTTCGGTGGGGGGATGGCTACACCTTC; CDR3aa: CASSFRWGDGYTF
abundance: NA; j_gene: TRBJ1-1; d_gene: NA; v_gene: TRBV19; CDR3nt: TGTGCCAGTAGCCCTCAGGGGATCACTGAAGCTTTCTTT; CDR3aa: CASSPQGITEAFF
abundance: NA; j_gene: TRBJ2-7; d_gene: NA; v_gene: TRBV5-1; CDR3nt: TGCGCCAGCAGCTTGGCCGGGGCATCTACCTACGAGCAGTACTTC; CDR3aa: CASSLAGASTYEQYF
abundance: NA; j_gene: TRBJ1-3; d_gene: NA; v_gene: TRBV6-6; CDR3nt: TGTGCCACCAACTCTGGAAACACCATATATTTT; CDR3aa: CATNSGNTIYF
abundance: NA; j_gene: TRBJ1-2; d_gene: NA; v_gene: TRBV4-3; CDR3nt: TGCGCCAGCAGCCAAGTTGGGGGGGCTAAGATCGCTGGCTACACCTTC; CDR3aa: CASSQVGGAKIAGYTF
abundance: few; j_gene: TRBJ1-5; d_gene: NA; v_gene: TRBV10-1; CDR3nt: TGCCTCAGGGAGAGCAATCAGCCCCAGCATTTT; CDR3aa: CLRESNQPQHF
abundance: NA; j_gene: TRBJ2-2; d_gene: NA; v_gene: TRBV7-6; CDR3nt: TGTGCCAGCAGCTTAGACCGGGACTCGGGACCCGGGGAGCTGTTTTTT; CDR3aa: CASSLDRDSGPGELFF
abundance: NA; j_gene: TRBJ2-1; d_gene: TRBD1; v_gene: TRBV5-1; CDR3nt: TGCGCCAGCAGCGCATACGGGACAGGAGTCTACAATGAGCAGTTCTTC; CDR3aa: CASSAYGTGVYNEQFF
abundance: NA; j_gene: TRBJ1-1; d_gene: NA; v_gene: TRBV4-2; CDR3nt: TGTGCCAGCAGCCAACCAGGGCGTGAAGCTTTCTTT; CDR3aa: CASSQPGREAFF
abundance: NA; j_gene: TRBJ2-3; d_gene: TRBD1; v_gene: TRBV6-4; CDR3nt: TGTGCCAGCAGTGACGGACAGGGAGGCACAGATACGCAGTATTTT; CDR3aa: CASSDGQGGTDTQYF
abundance: NA; j_gene: TRBJ2-1; d_gene: NA; v_gene: TRBV12-5; CDR3nt: TGTGCTAGTGGTTTGGTAGCAGGGGAAGTAGGGTCGGGTGAGCAGTTCTTC; CDR3aa: CASGLVAGEVGSGEQFF
abundance: NA; j_gene: TRBJ2-1; d_gene: NA; v_gene: TRBV7-6; CDR3nt: TGTGCCAGCAGCTACGACTTCGGAGGGGACTACAATGAGCAGTTCTTC; CDR3aa: CASSYDFGGDYNEQFF